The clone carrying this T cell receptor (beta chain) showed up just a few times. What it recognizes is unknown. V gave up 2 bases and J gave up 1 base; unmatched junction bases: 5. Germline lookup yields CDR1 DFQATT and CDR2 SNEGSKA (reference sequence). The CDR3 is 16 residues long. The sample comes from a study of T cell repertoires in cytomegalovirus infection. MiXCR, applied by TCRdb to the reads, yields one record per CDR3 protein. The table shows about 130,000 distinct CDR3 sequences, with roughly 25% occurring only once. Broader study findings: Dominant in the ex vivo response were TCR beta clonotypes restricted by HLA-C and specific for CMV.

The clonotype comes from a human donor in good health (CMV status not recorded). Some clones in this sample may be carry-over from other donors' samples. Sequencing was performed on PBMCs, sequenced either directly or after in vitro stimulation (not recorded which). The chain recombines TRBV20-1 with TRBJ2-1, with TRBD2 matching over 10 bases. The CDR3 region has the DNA TGCAGTGCTAGAAAGGGAGCGGGAGGGTCCTACAATGAGCAGTTCTTC. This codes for CSARKGAGGSYNEQFF.